This TCR beta chain came from a study of control samples from healthy donors and cancer patients. Measured with immunoSEQ multiplex PCR; TCRdb has only the in-frame clones, and not every one. Among 100,000 to 150,000 clones listed, approximately 87% were seen once. The CDR3 has 15 amino acids. The germline gives CDR1 SGHTA, CDR2 FQGNSA. V lost 3 bases to trimming and J lost 5 bases, with 11 bases between them. The sequence was obtained from a man aged 60 to 69 in good health. Sequencing was done on a sample of blood. The chain uses TRBV7-2 and TRBJ1-6; weak D call: TRBD1 (6 bases). DNA of the CDR3: TGTGCCAGCAGCTTGGGGGACACCAATAATTCACCCCTCCACTTT. This sequence encodes CASSLGDTNNSPLHF. The variable domain in full, with the rest retrieved from reference TRBV7-2 and TRBJ1-6, is GAGVSQSPSNKVTEKGKDVELRCDPISGHTALYWYRQSLGQGLEFLIYFQGNSAPDKSGLPSDRFSAERTGGSVSTLTIQRTQQEDSAVYLCASSLGDTNNSPLHFGNGTRLTVT.